This TCR beta chain comes out of a study of T cell clonotyping in hematopoietic cell transplantation. Study at large: Recipient samples before transplant were obtained post-cytoreduction.

Regarding the study as a whole: Pathologically expanded recipient clonotypes increased progressively from day 30 to day 180 as diversity fell. Broader posttransplant TCR repertoire diversity was predicted by graft donor and pretransplant recipient Inverse Simpson Index values.

In the case of this clone: What it recognizes is unknown.

The time point was: recipient sample about 28 days before transplant, after cytoreduction. Blood collection times were about day -28 and days 30, 100, 180 posttransplant. The CDR3 sequence is 14 residues long. Germline CDR1 and CDR2: SGDLS and YYNGEE. V lost 2 bases and J 8 bases, leaving 14 bases between the germline ends. Clones were read by immunoSEQ multiplex PCR, and TCRdb kept only the in-frame ones, dropping some. The table records roughly 27,000 clones, 84% of them present only once. This TCR derives from a woman in her sixties or seventies with acute myeloid leukemia. Some clones in this sample may be carry-over from other donors' samples. J is TRBJ2-1 and V is TRBV9; D is tentatively TRBD1 or TRBD2 (5 bases each). This sample comprised peripheral blood mononuclear cells, obtained before stem cell transplant. CDR3 nucleotide sequence: TGTGCCAGCAGCGTGGGGGAAAGTGGGTATGAGCAGTTCTTC. This codes for CASSVGESGYEQFF.